This T cell receptor (beta chain) was obtained from a study of blood T cell repertoires in COVID-19. At the level of the study: The United States, Italy and Spain provided the acute and convalescent COVID-19 samples. Sources were T cells, B-cell-depleted T cells, or PBMCs; the material itself was cDNA or gDNA.

Germline V CDR1 and CDR2: MDHEN, SYDVKM. The CDR3 runs 14 residues. The V end lost 7 bases, the J end lost 7 bases, and 17 bases lay between the germline ends. Original processing notes: Estimates of nucleated cell counts were drawn from the amplification of reference gene primers. The assay was immunoSEQ multiplex PCR, and TCRdb's table has in-frame clones only and misses some. That table supplies the V and J calls and clone size; D and trimming were determined from the DNA. The table has over 90,000 clones, around 87% seen once. Source material: peripheral blood. This receptor was identified in a human donor in a cohort sampled during active COVID-19. The chain recombines TRBV28 with TRBJ2-1, with D possibly matching TRBD2 (6 bases). CDR3 loop: CASIIGGSPNEQFF. The CDR3 nucleotides are TGTGCCAGCATTATCGGAGGGAGTCCGAATGAGCAGTTCTTC.